These T cell receptor beta chains were read from a single sample in a study of blood T cell repertoires in COVID-19. Data came from immunoSEQ multiplex PCR; TCRdb stores just in-frame clones and leaves some out. Here the sample spans over 250,000 clones, roughly 87% being singletons. Sequenced material: peripheral blood. These TCRs come from a human donor in a cohort sampled during active COVID-19. The CDR3 runs from the conserved cysteine through the conserved F or W. Each record gives: J gene, clone size, V gene, CDR3 protein. Clone size is stated in some rows and not others, as once, few, many or a class when expanded.

>TRBJ2-5|NA|TRBV5-1
CASSLQAHQETQYF
>TRBJ2-1|NA|TRBV7-2
CASSLLAGVGNEQFF
>TRBJ1-6|NA|TRBV6-5
CASSYSSGGNSPLHF
>TRBJ2-3|NA|TRBV7-2
CASSLGARGTDTQYF
>TRBJ2-3|NA|TRBV7-6
CASSPVGPRDTQYF
>TRBJ2-2|NA|TRBV27
CASSRGTTGELFF
>TRBJ2-7|NA|TRBV4-1
CASSLTLPSRDRFFYEQYF
>TRBJ2-7|NA|TRBV2
CASRRNLGTSFYEQYF
>TRBJ2-3|NA|TRBV11-3
CASSFSSSGSPGGTQYF
>TRBJ2-5|NA|TRBV7-9
CASSLPRGRAARETQYF
>TRBJ2-1|NA|TRBV6-5
CASSPGTSGNNEQFF
>TRBJ1-2|NA|TRBV5-4
CASSQDRMGGYTF
>TRBJ1-2|NA|TRBV27
CASSRDRAGGYTF
>TRBJ2-3|NA|TRBV6-5
CASKRTGLTDTQYF
>TRBJ2-5|NA|TRBV9
CASSVGLLQETQYF
>TRBJ1-2|NA|TRBV28
CASSRSGNYGYTF
>TRBJ2-7|NA|TRBV10-3
CATTPGLAGESHCEQYF
>TRBJ2-3|NA|TRBV2
CASSDYRGLRDTQYF
>TRBJ1-2|NA|TRBV21-1
CASSDSGQGALNYGYTF
>TRBJ2-5|NA|TRBV19
CASSIGGGRQETQYF
>TRBJ2-3|NA|TRBV5-4
CASSFGTDRDTQYF
>TRBJ1-2|NA|TRBV3-1/TRBV3-2
CASSQGGTGYGYTF
>TRBJ1-3|NA|TRBV14
CASSPGGGRIHSGNTIYF
>TRBJ2-1|once|TRBV28
CASSWGGVGGSYNEQFF
>TRBJ1-2|once|TRBV20-1
CSARDVRQETF
>TRBJ1-6|NA|TRBV5-1
CASSLDSSYNSPLHF
>TRBJ2-2|few|TRBV5-6
CASRRDTGELFF